This T cell receptor beta chain came from a study of cytomegalovirus exposure and HLA in healthy donors. This clone was seen just once. The PCR had 60 Vbeta and 13 Jbeta primers. Clones were read by immunoSEQ multiplex PCR, and TCRdb kept only the in-frame ones, dropping some. The table shows 150,000 to 200,000 clones, with over 70% occurring only once. The CDR3 covers 13 residues. Germline V gene sequence: CDR1 SGHVS, CDR2 FNYEAQ. V dropped 5 bases and J dropped 3 bases, with 10 bases sitting between them. The sample taken for sequencing was PBMCs. This chain connects TRBV7-6 to TRBJ1-2; no reliable D call. The TCR comes from a middle-aged woman in good health and CMV-seronegative. The DNA of the CDR3 is TGTGCCAGCAGCCTGAGTGCTGACTATGGCTACACCTTC. Protein sequence: CASSLSADYGYTF.